Included here is one T cell receptor (beta chain) sequence, with context. The data were obtained in a study of blood T cell repertoires in COVID-19. Study-level background: The study drew acute and convalescent COVID-19 samples from the United States, Italy and Spain.

Sequencing used immunoSEQ multiplex PCR; TCRdb keeps in-frame clones, though not all of them. Seen here are about 140,000 clones, 84% observed once, and the top ten hold approximately 9%. Seattle patients were enrolled during active infection and followed longitudinally. Germline assignment: CDR1 SGHTA and CDR2 FQGNSA. The CDR3 is made up of 15 amino acids. Unmatched junction bases numbered 8, after V lost 5 bases and J lost 3 bases. The TCR sequence derives from a man aged 30-40 years with COVID-19, enrolled during active disease. The chain links TRBV7-2 to TRBJ2-7; 9 bases map to TRBD2. The sequenced material came from peripheral blood. The CDR3 sequence is CASSPDGTSLYEQYF. In DNA form, the CDR3 reads TGTGCCAGCAGCCCCGACGGGACTAGCCTCTACGAGCAGTACTTC. Variable domain in full (rest from reference TRBV7-2 and TRBJ2-7): GAGVSQSPSNKVTEKGKDVELRCDPISGHTALYWYRQSLGQGLEFLIYFQGNSAPDKSGLPSDRFSAERTGGSVSTLTIQRTQQEDSAVYLCASSPDGTSLYEQYFGPGTRLTVT.